Following are 18 T cell receptor beta chains from one sample sequenced in a study of blood T cells in healthy people across ages. It was with a sample-barcoded 5' primer and a J-beta primer mix that a second PCR of about 6 to 12 cycles was run. From the 5' RACE reads, TCRdb called clonotypes with MiXCR, one entry per CDR3 protein. Among about 1.6 million distinct CDR3 sequences listed, around 35% were seen once. Material: blood. The receptors were gathered from a woman aged 30 to 39 in good health.

CDR3: CASSVEVDSRLEQFF. DNA for the CDR3: TGTGCCAGCAGCGTAGAAGTAGACAGCCGCCTTGAGCAGTTCTTC. The chain uses TRBV9 and TRBJ2-1; D may be TRBD1 (5 bases). Germline V gene data show CDR1 as SGDLS and CDR2 as YYNGEE. V was pared by 0 bases and J by 9 bases, with 16 bases between. This CDR3 region has 15 residues.

CDR3 loop: CAPKRGANYGYTF. The DNA for the CDR3 is TGTGCCCCCAAAAGGGGTGCCAACTATGGCTACACCTTC. The V gene is TRBV21-1, the J gene TRBJ1-2; the table's D call, TRBD1, was not checked against the DNA. TRBV21-1 is given as a pseudogene. The CDR3 runs to 13 residues.

The rearrangement uses TRBV27 and TRBJ2-7; TRBD2 agrees at 10 bases. Trimming removed 4 bases from V and 5 bases from J; junction bases left unmatched: 5. Germline CDR1 and CDR2: MNHEY and SMNVEV (reference sequence). This CDR3 is built from 14 residues. The CDR3 nucleotides read TGTGCCAGCAGTTCGAGAGGACTAGCGGACGAGCAGTACTTC. Amino acids: CASSSRGLADEQYF.

A remark on this clonotype: Possible read error: a much larger clone is one base away. The chain is built from TRBV29-1 and TRBJ1-2, with D possibly being TRBD1 (5 bases). Germline CDR1 and CDR2: SQVTM and ANQGSEA. The CDR3 covers 12 residues. V was trimmed by 6 bases and J by 7 bases, leaving 15 bases between them. In nucleotides, the CDR3 is TGCAGCGTCGGGACTGTGGGATGTGGCTACACCTTC. Amino acid sequence: CSVGTVGCGYTF.

The chain joins TRBV6-2 or TRBV6-3 to TRBJ2-5; either TRBD1 or TRBD2 may supply D (6 bases each). V gave up 6 bases and J gave up 7 bases, with 18 bases separating them. CDR3 size: 14 residues. The germline gives CDR1 MNHEY, CDR2 SVGEGT. The CDR3 protein is CASRSPGGGLTQYF. CDR3 DNA: TGTGCCAGCAGGTCTCCAGGAGGGGGGTTGACCCAGTACTTC.

This clonotype came up many times. J is TRBJ2-5 and V is TRBV7-2, with TRBD2 matching 14 bases. Germline assignment: CDR1 SGHTA and CDR2 FQGNSA. The CDR3 has 17 residues. V shed 5 bases and J 2 bases; nucleotides not matched to a gene: 7. The DNA of the CDR3 is TGTGCCAGCAGCCCACCAGGACTAGCGGGAGGACAAGAGACCCAGTACTTC. Translating it yields CASSPPGLAGGQETQYF.

Only a few counts were recorded for this clonotype. V gene TRBV5-1 combines with J gene TRBJ2-1; D possibly uses TRBD1 or TRBD2 (5 bases each). The CDR3 is 14 amino acids. Germline V gene lookup returns CDR1 SGHRS and CDR2 YFSETQ. V lost 5 bases, J lost 6 bases, and 15 bases lay in between. The CDR3 loop is CASRMGRNFNEQFF. Here the CDR3 DNA reads TGCGCCAGCAGGATGGGACGGAACTTCAATGAGCAGTTCTTC.

The rearrangement links TRBV6-2 or TRBV6-3 to TRBJ2-1; D is undetermined. V lost 2 bases and J 7 bases, leaving 9 bases between the germline ends. Per germline, CDR1 MNHEY and CDR2 SVGEGT. The CDR3 contains 13 residues. The CDR3: CASSYGVTNEQFF. The CDR3 DNA is TGTGCCAGCAGTTACGGGGTAACTAATGAGCAGTTCTTC.

This clonotype was seen only a few times. This chain connects TRBV20-1 to TRBJ1-5, with D maybe TRBD1 (6 bases). CDR1 is DFQATT and CDR2 is SNEGSKA in the germline V gene (reference sequence). The CDR3 is made up of 15 amino acids. Trimming removed 5 bases at V and 5 bases at J, with 19 bases between. CDR3 nucleotide sequence: TGCAGTGCTTCATCCTGGGACACAGCCTATCAGCCCCAGCATTTT. It is translated as CSASSWDTAYQPQHF.

This sequence joins TRBV5-1 and TRBJ2-5; D possibly matches TRBD1 or TRBD2 (5 bases each). V lost 3 bases, J lost 2 bases, and 17 bases lay in between. Germline CDR1 and CDR2: SGHRS and YFSETQ. The CDR3 loop spans 16 amino acids. As DNA, the CDR3 is TGCGCCAGCAGCTCGGGACCACGCGACACTCAAGAGACCCAGTACTTC. It specifies CASSSGPRDTQETQYF.

To note about this clonotype: A much larger clone sits a single nucleotide away, making a read error possible. The chain joins TRBV27 to TRBJ2-1; 8 bases are a match to TRBD2. Germline values: CDR1 MNHEY, CDR2 SMNVEV (reference sequence). The CDR3 extends over 16 amino acids. CDR3 nucleotides: TGTGCCAGCAGTTTATCGAAGCCTAGCGGGTTTGATGAGAAGTTCTTC. Translated, it gives CASSLSKPSGFDEKFF.

This rearrangement joins TRBV11-2 to TRBJ2-3, with 8 nucleotides matching TRBD2. In germline, CDR1 is SGHAT, CDR2 FQNNGV. The J segment lost 1 base and the V segment lost 4 bases, leaving 10 bases of the junction unmatched. There are 17 residues in the CDR3. CDR3 protein: CASSSFPPRGGTDTQYF. The CDR3 DNA is TGTGCCAGCAGCTCTTTTCCCCCGCGGGGGGGCACAGATACGCAGTATTTT.

The chain links TRBV7-8 to TRBJ1-6; the D is unclear. Trimming left V 5 bases short and J 10 bases short, with 15 bases between. The CDR3 consists of 14 residues. Germline lookup yields CDR1 SGHVS and CDR2 FQNEAQ. CDR3 in amino acids: CASSPRGDTSPLHF. CDR3 coding DNA: TGTGCCAGCAGCCCCCGCGGGGATACATCACCCCTCCACTTT. Based on the CDR3 plus reference TRBV7-8 and TRBJ1-6, the full variable domain is GAGVSQSPRYKVAKRGQDVALRCDPISGHVSLFWYQQALGQGPEFLTYFQNEAQLDKSGLPSDRFFAERPEGSVSTLKIQRTQQEDSAVYLCASSPRGDTSPLHFGNGTRLTVT.

The CDR3 sequence: CASSPNLAGAQFF. Written as DNA, the CDR3 is TGTGCCAGCAGTCCTAATCTAGCGGGGGCCCAGTTCTTC. The V gene is TRBV6-5, the J gene TRBJ2-1; the match to TRBD2 covers 10 bases. The CDR3 spans 13 residues. V lost 5 bases to trimming and J lost 13 bases; unmatched junction nucleotides: 8. Germline CDR1 MNHEY, CDR2 SVGAGI.

In this sample, this clonotype turned up a few times. The V gene is TRBV6-5, the J gene TRBJ2-7; 9 bases are shared with TRBD1. V shed 5 bases, J shed 0 bases, and the junction held 8 bases outside the gene matches. Per the germline V gene, CDR1 is MNHEY and CDR2 is SVGAGI. The CDR3 is 16 amino acids. CDR3 DNA: TGTGCCAGCAGTCGGGGCGGACAGGGGCACTCCTACGAGCAGTACTTC. Translation: CASSRGGQGHSYEQYF.

The rearrangement links TRBV5-4 to TRBJ2-1, with D maybe TRBD2 (7 bases). The V gene's germline CDR1 is SGHNT and CDR2 YYREEE (reference sequence). The length of the CDR3 is 15 residues. V gave up 4 bases and J gave up 1 base, with 12 bases separating them. In DNA, the CDR3 is TGTGCCAGCAGCGGGAGGGGGAATTCCTACAATGAGCAGTTCTTC. Its protein is CASSGRGNSYNEQFF.

The sample holds many counts of this clonotype. The rearrangement links TRBV29-1 to TRBJ2-5; tentatively, D is TRBD1 (6 bases). The CDR3 totals 15 residues. The germline V gene has CDR1 SQVTM and CDR2 ANQGSEA. The ends were cut back, 0 bases at V and 4 bases at J, with 15 bases in the middle. CDR3 in amino acids: CSVEDRVRGVETQYF. The CDR3 DNA sequence: TGCAGCGTTGAAGATCGGGTCAGGGGAGTAGAGACCCAGTACTTC.

The CDR3 DNA is TGTGCCTGGAGCCTAGGCGGGACGGGGAACACAGATACGCAGTATTTT. It codes for CAWSLGGTGNTDTQYF. The chain joins TRBV30 to TRBJ2-3; tentative D call: TRBD2 (6 bases). V dropped 3 bases and J dropped 2 bases, with 18 bases sitting between them. Germline CDR1 is GTSNPN and CDR2 is SVGIG (reference sequence). This CDR3 is 16 amino acids long.